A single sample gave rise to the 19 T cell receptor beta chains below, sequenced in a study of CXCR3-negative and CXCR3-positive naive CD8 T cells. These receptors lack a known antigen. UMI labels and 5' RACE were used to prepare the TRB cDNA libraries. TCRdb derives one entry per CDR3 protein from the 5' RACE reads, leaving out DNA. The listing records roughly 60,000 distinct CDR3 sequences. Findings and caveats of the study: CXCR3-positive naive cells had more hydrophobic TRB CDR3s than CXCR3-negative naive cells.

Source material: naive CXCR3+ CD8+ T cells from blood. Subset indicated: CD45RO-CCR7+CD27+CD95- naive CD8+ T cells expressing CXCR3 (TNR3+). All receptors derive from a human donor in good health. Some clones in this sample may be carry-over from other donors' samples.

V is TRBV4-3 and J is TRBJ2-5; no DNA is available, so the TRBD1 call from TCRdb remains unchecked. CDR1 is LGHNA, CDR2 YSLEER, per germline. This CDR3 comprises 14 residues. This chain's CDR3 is CASSHSRQGETQYF.

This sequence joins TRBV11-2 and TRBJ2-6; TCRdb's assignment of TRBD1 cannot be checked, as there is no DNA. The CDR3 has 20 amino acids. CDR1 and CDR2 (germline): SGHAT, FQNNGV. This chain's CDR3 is CASSLGLRDRGLSGANVLTF. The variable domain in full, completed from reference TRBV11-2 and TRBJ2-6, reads EAGVAQSPRYKIIEKRQSVAFWCNPISGHATLYWYQQILGQGPKLLIQFQNNGVVDDSQLPKDRFSAERLKGVDSTLKIQPAKLEDSAVYLCASSLGLRDRGLSGANVLTFGAGSRLTVL.

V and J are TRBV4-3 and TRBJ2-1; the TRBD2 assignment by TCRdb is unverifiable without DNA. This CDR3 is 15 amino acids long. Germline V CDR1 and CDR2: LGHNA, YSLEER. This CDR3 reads CASSPSPGLVVEQFF.

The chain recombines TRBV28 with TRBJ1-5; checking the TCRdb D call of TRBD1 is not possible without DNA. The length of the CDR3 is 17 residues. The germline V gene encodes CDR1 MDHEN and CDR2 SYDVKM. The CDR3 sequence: CASSLTGGLAHNQPQHF.

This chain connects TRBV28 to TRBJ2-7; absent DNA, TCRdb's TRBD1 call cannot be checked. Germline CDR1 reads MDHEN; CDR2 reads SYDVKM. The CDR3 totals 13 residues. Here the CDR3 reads CASSYQGRYEQYF.

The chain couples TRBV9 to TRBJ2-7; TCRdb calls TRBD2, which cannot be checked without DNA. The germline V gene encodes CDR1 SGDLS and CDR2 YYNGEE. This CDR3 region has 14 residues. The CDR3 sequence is CASSSGGPGYEQYF.

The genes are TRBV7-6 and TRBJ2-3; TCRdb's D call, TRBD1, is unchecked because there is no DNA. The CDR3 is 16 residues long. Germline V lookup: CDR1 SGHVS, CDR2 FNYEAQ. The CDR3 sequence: CASSLSGTPSTDTQYF. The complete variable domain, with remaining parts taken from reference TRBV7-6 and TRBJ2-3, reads GAGVSQSPRYKVTKRGQDVALRCDPISGHVSLYWYRQALGQGPEFLTYFNYEAQQDKSGLPNDRFSAERPEGSISTLTIQRTEQRDSAMYRCASSLSGTPSTDTQYFGPGTRLTVL.

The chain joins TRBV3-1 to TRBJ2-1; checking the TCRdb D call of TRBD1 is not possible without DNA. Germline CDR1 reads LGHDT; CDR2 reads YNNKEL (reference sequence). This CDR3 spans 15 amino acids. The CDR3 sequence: CASSPIQGSDNEQFF.

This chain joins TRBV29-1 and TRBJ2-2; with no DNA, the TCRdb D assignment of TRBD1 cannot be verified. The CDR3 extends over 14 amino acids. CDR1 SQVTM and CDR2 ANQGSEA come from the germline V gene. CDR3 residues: CSVTGTGLDGELFF.

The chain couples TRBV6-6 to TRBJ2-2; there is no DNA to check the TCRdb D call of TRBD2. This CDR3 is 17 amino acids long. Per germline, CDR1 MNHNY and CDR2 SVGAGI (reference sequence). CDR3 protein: CASSSPPGTSGTGELFF.

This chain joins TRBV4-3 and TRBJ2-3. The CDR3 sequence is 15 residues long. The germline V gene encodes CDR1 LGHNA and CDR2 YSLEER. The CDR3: CASSQDSASTDTQYF.

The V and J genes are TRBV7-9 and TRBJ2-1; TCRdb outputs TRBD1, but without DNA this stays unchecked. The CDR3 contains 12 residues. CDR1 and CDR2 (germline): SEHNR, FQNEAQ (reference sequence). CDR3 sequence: CASSSPGGEQFF.

This chain's CDR3 is CSVEEEYEQYF. The chain joins TRBV29-1 to TRBJ2-7. Germline CDR1 SQVTM, CDR2 ANQGSEA. CDR3 length: 11 residues.

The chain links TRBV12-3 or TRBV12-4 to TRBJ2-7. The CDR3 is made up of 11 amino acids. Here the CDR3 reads CASATPYEQYF.

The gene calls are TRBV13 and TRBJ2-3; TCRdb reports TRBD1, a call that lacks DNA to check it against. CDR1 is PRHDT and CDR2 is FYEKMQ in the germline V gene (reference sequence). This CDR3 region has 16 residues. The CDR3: CASSRPDRGPTDTQYF.

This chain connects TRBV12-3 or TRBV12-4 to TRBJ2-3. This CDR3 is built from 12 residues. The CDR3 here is CASSLGVYTQYF.

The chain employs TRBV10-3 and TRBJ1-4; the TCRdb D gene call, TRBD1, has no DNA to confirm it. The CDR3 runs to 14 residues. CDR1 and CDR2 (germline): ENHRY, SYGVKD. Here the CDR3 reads CATGTDPTNEKLFF.

This CDR3 reads CSVDRQGTGELFF. The chain has TRBV29-1 and TRBJ2-2; TCRdb calls TRBD2, which cannot be checked without DNA. The V gene's germline CDR1 is SQVTM and CDR2 ANQGSEA. The CDR3 totals 13 residues.

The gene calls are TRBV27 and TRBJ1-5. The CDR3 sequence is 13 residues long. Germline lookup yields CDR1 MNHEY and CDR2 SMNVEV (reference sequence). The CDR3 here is CASAEEGNQPQHF.